Detailed here is one T cell receptor beta chain. These data are taken from a study of T cell changes during pregnancy in multiple sclerosis. CDR1 SNHLY and CDR2 FYNNEI come from the germline V gene. V was shortened by 6 bases and J by 3 bases, with 11 bases between the two germline ends. The CDR3 covers 13 residues. Some clones are missing from TCRdb's copy, which holds only in-frame ones; the method was immunoSEQ multiplex PCR. The data contain 36,000 or so clones, roughly 91% of them seen just once; the ten biggest clones take up under 0.75%. The source is a female donor with multiple sclerosis, enrolled in a pregnancy study. The chain couples TRBV2 to TRBJ1-1; D may be TRBD1 (6 bases). Sequencing used CD4+ T cells from peripheral blood mononuclear cells, obtained in the first trimester of pregnancy. The CDR3 here is CASSSQGYTEAFF. The CDR3 coding sequence is TGTGCCAGCAGCTCACAGGGCTACACTGAAGCTTTCTTT.